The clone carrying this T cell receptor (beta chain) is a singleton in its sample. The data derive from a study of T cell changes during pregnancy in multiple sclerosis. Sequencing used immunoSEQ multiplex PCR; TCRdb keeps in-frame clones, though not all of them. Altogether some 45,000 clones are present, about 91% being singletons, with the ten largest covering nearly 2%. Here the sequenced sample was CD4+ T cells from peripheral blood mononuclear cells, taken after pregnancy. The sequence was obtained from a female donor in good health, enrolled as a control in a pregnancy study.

DNA of the CDR3: TGTGCCAGCAGTCCCATAGGGGGGGTTTACAATGAGCAGTTCTTC. This codes for CASSPIGGVYNEQFF. The V call is TRBV7-9, the J call TRBJ2-1; perhaps TRBD2 as D (7 bases). CDR3 length: 15 amino acids. Germline assignment: CDR1 SEHNR and CDR2 FQNEAQ (reference sequence). V shed 6 bases and J shed 4 bases, with 16 bases lying between them.